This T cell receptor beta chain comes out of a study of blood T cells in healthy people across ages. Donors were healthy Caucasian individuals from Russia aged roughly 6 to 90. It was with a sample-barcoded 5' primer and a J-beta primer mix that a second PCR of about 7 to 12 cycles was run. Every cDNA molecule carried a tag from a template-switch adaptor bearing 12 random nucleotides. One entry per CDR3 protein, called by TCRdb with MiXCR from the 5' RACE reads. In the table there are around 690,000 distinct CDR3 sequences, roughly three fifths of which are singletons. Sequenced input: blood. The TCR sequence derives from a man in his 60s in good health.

CDR3 sequence (DNA): TGCGCCAGCAGCTTGGCCGCTTGGGGGCCGTTGAGTGAGCAGTTCTTC. Translation gives CASSLAAWGPLSEQFF. This chain uses TRBV5-1 with TRBJ2-1, with D possibly TRBD1 on 6 matching bases. Germline CDR1 is SGHRS and CDR2 is YFSETQ. The V end was cut by 0 bases, the J end by 9 bases, with 19 bases between. The CDR3 consists of 16 residues. Variable domain in full (rest from reference TRBV5-1 and TRBJ2-1): KAGVTQTPRYLIKTRGQQVTLSCSPISGHRSVSWYQQTPGQGLQFLFEYFSETQRNKGNFPGRFSGRQFSNSRSEMNVSTLELGDSALYLCASSLAAWGPLSEQFFGPGTRLTVL.